This entry lists 2 T cell receptor beta chains sequenced from one sample in a study of T-cell memory formation after mild COVID-19. Each CDR3 protein is one row after TCRdb ran MiXCR on the 5' RACE reads. The table has roughly 320,000 distinct CDR3 sequences, 28% seen once. The sequenced sample was PBMCs or a T cell subset sorted from them (not recorded which). Receptors originate from an adult woman who had mild COVID-19 (a few samples of this study predate the infection). Cell type and time point are not known.

The chain combines TRBV5-5 with TRBJ1-2, with 9 nucleotides matching TRBD1. V shed 4 bases, J shed 8 bases, and the junction held 9 bases outside the gene matches. The CDR3 extends over 14 amino acids. CDR1 SGHKS and CDR2 YYEKEE come from the germline V gene (reference sequence). The CDR3 region has the DNA TGTGCCAGCAGCCTATCCGGGACAGGGACCGGCTACACCTTC. Amino acid sequence: CASSLSGTGTGYTF.

V gene TRBV25-1 combines with J gene TRBJ1-4; D not resolved. Trimming took off 2 bases at V and 8 bases at J, with 12 bases between the two ends. Germline V gene sequence: CDR1 MGHDK, CDR2 SYGVNS. The CDR3 has 14 amino acids. The chain's CDR3 is CASSEPYSAEKLFF. CDR3 DNA: TGTGCCAGCAGTGAACCCTATTCCGCAGAAAAACTGTTTTTT. Drawing the rest from reference TRBV25-1 and TRBJ1-4, the complete variable domain is EADIYQTPRYLVIGTGKKITLECSQTMGHDKMYWYQQDPGMELHLIHYSYGVNSTEKGDLSSESTVSRIRTEHFPLTLESARPSHTSQYLCASSEPYSAEKLFFGSGTQLSVL.